This entry lists 18 T cell receptor beta chains sequenced from one sample in a study of blood T cells in healthy people across ages. The authors ran a second PCR of about 6 to 11 cycles using a sample-barcoded 5' primer and a J-beta primer mix. TCRdb re-called the 5' RACE reads with MiXCR, one entry per CDR3 protein. In the table there are some 670,000 distinct CDR3 sequences, more than 45% of which are singletons. The material sequenced was blood. The receptors come from a woman of 80 years or more in good health.

The gene calls are TRBV20-1 and TRBJ2-7, with D maybe TRBD1 (7 bases). The CDR3 sequence is 15 residues long. Trimming took off 4 bases at V and 1 base at J, with 17 bases between the two ends. Germline V gene data show CDR1 as DFQATT and CDR2 as SNEGSKA (reference sequence). CDR3 coding DNA: TGCAGTGCTACCTGGGGGCGGGACAGTTCCTACGAGCAGTACTTC. Its protein is CSATWGRDSSYEQYF.

This clonotype was detected only once. This chain connects TRBV5-1 to TRBJ2-1; TRBD2 matches 9 bases. V shed 0 bases and J 0 bases; nucleotides not matched to a gene: 10. The CDR3 has 19 residues. Germline V gene lookup returns CDR1 SGHRS and CDR2 YFSETQ. The CDR3 sequence: CASSLVASGDPNSYNEQFF. The CDR3 DNA follows: TGCGCCAGCAGCTTGGTAGCTAGCGGGGACCCAAACTCCTACAATGAGCAGTTCTTC.

This clonotype has only a few counts. The genes are TRBV29-1 and TRBJ1-4, with TRBD1 matching 7 bases. Germline values: CDR1 SQVTM, CDR2 ANQGSEA. Trimming took 5 bases from V and 6 from J; bases not matched to a gene: 9. The CDR3 consists of 14 residues. The CDR3 DNA follows: TGCAGCGTTCGCCGACAGGGTGGGGATGAAAAACTGTTTTTT. This encodes CSVRRQGGDEKLFF.

This clonotype was seen repeatedly, ten times or more. J is TRBJ2-7 and V is TRBV27; tentatively, D is TRBD1 or TRBD2 (5 bases each). In germline, CDR1 is MNHEY, CDR2 SMNVEV (reference sequence). V gave up 4 bases and J gave up 4 bases, with 14 bases separating them. The CDR3 is 14 amino acids. Here the CDR3 DNA reads TGTGCCAGCAGTTCCGGGGACGTCCGATACGAGCAGTACTTC. Translation: CASSSGDVRYEQYF.

This clonotype was seen repeatedly, ten times or more. This chain connects TRBV10-3 to TRBJ2-1; no clear D. This CDR3 has 13 residues. Per the germline V gene, CDR1 is ENHRY and CDR2 is SYGVKD. Trimming cost V 3 bases and J 7 bases, with 10 bases left between them. The CDR3 sequence: CAISDPPLNEQFF. As DNA, the CDR3 is TGTGCCATCAGTGACCCGCCCTTAAATGAGCAGTTCTTC.

This sequence joins TRBV20-1 and TRBJ2-1, with D tentatively TRBD2 (5 bases). Germline CDR1 and CDR2: DFQATT and SNEGSKA (reference sequence). The CDR3 runs 14 residues. The V and J ends lost 0 bases and 9 bases respectively, with 15 bases between them. CDR3: CSARDGGDVSEQFF. CDR3 sequence (DNA): TGCAGTGCTAGAGATGGAGGAGACGTGAGTGAGCAGTTCTTC.

The rearrangement uses TRBV11-2 and TRBJ2-2; D might be TRBD1 (5 bases). Trimming removed 5 bases from V and 7 bases from J, with 14 bases in between. Germline V lookup: CDR1 SGHAT, CDR2 FQNNGV. The CDR3 consists of 14 residues. The CDR3 DNA reads as TGTGCCAGCAGCCACCAGGGAACGGACGGGGAGCTGTTTTTT. As protein: CASSHQGTDGELFF.

This clonotype was found many times. The CDR3 bases are TGTGCCAGCACTCCTCGGACAGGGGAATCTTACAATGAGCAGTTCTTC. It translates to CASTPRTGESYNEQFF. V gene TRBV12-3 or TRBV12-4 combines with J gene TRBJ2-1; 9 bases match TRBD1. The CDR3 has 16 residues. J lost 4 bases, V lost 7 bases, and 11 bases had no gene match.

This clonotype was seen at least ten times. The chain employs TRBV6-5 and TRBJ2-6; D is uncertain. The CDR3 is 15 residues long. The germline V and J ends were trimmed by 2 bases and 0 bases, with 5 bases remaining between them. Looked up from germline, CDR1 is MNHEY and CDR2 is SVGAGI. CDR3 DNA: TGTGCCAGCAGTTACGGGCTCTCTGGGGCCAACGTCCTGACTTTC. It encodes CASSYGLSGANVLTF.

At least ten counts were recorded for this clonotype. The genes are TRBV12-3 or TRBV12-4 and TRBJ2-1, with 7 bases that match TRBD1. The CDR3 is made up of 14 amino acids. V lost 6 bases, J lost 8 bases, and 10 bases stayed unmatched. The CDR3 spells CASSPYRGWDEQFF. As DNA, the CDR3 is TGTGCCAGCAGCCCCTACAGGGGATGGGATGAGCAGTTCTTC.

The chain is built from TRBV7-2 and TRBJ2-3; 9 positions agree with TRBD1. The CDR3 runs 14 residues. V was clipped by 9 bases and J by 9 bases; unmatched bases: 13. Germline CDR1 and CDR2: SGHTA and FQGNSA. CDR3 region: CASSTRQGVGTQYF. CDR3 sequence (DNA): TGTGCCAGTTCGACCAGACAGGGGGTCGGCACGCAGTATTTT.

The chain links TRBV25-1 to TRBJ2-1; 11 bases match TRBD2. Per the germline V gene, CDR1 is MGHDK and CDR2 is SYGVNS. CDR3 length equals 14 residues. The J segment lost 7 bases and the V segment lost 2 bases, leaving 1 base of the junction unmatched. The CDR3 DNA is TGTGCCAGCAGTGAACGGACTAGCGGGAATGAGCAGTTCTTC. Residues: CASSERTSGNEQFF.

CDR3 DNA: TGTGCCAGCAGCCAAGTCGGGGACAGGCCGTTCTTC. Protein sequence: CASSQVGDRPFF. The V and J genes are TRBV3-1 and TRBJ2-1, with 8 nucleotides matching TRBD1. The CDR3 sequence is 12 residues long. With V trimmed by 1 base and J by 15 bases, 5 bases remained unmatched. Germline CDR1 and CDR2: LGHDT and YNNKEL (reference sequence).

The chain has TRBV3-1 and TRBJ2-1; 9 bases line up with TRBD2. CDR3 length: 17 residues. V lost 0 bases and J lost 5; bases outside the gene matches: 8. Germline loops: CDR1 LGHDT, CDR2 YNNKEL (reference sequence). CDR3 nucleotide sequence: TGTGCCAGCAGCCAAGATATACAGACTAGCGGCAACAATGAGCAGTTCTTC. This gives the protein CASSQDIQTSGNNEQFF.

The chain has TRBV5-1 and TRBJ2-5; TRBD1 matches 10 bases. CDR1 is SGHRS, CDR2 YFSETQ, per germline. The CDR3 has 18 amino acids. Trimming took 6 bases from V and 11 from J; bases not matched to a gene: 25. CDR3 in amino acids: CASNPEGLMGQGLNEQYF. CDR3 bases: TGCGCCAGCAATCCTGAAGGGCTAATGGGACAGGGGTTAAATGAGCAGTACTTC.

In its sample, this clonotype was seen a few times. The J gene is TRBJ2-2, the V gene TRBV10-3; a possible D gene is TRBD1 (6 bases). Germline CDR1 is ENHRY and CDR2 is SYGVKD. The V end lost 2 bases, the J end lost 0 bases, and 16 bases lay between the germline ends. There are 18 residues in the CDR3. CDR3 loop: CAISERGQGSANTGELFF. DNA for the CDR3: TGTGCCATCAGTGAGAGGGGCCAGGGGTCCGCGAACACCGGGGAGCTGTTTTTT.

This rearrangement joins TRBV11-2 to TRBJ2-7; D is unclear. The CDR3 consists of 13 residues. V was clipped by 3 bases and J by 8 bases, with 14 bases between them. Germline lookup yields CDR1 SGHAT and CDR2 FQNNGV. The chain's CDR3 is CASSFLRQQQQYF. The CDR3, as DNA: TGTGCCAGCAGCTTTCTCAGGCAGCAGCAGCAGTACTTC.

Many counts were recorded for this clonotype. The chain uses TRBV6-6 and TRBJ2-1, with unresolved D. The CDR3 loop spans 13 amino acids. Germline-derived CDR1 and CDR2 are MNHNY and SVGAGI (reference sequence). V lost 2 bases and J lost 0, with 2 bases in between. CDR3 DNA: TGTGCCAGCAGTTACGACTCCTACAATGAGCAGTTCTTC. Amino acids: CASSYDSYNEQFF.